Presented here are 13 T cell receptor beta chains from one specimen sequenced in a study of PD-1 blockade in classical Hodgkin lymphoma (dated by TCRdb to 2020 to 2021). Taken with the paper, the label for time point translates to: cycle 1 day 1 (C1D1), immediately before nivolumab initiation. All trial patients had relapsed after autologous stem cell transplantation, with cohorts A, B and C differing in prior brentuximab vedotin exposure. The method behind the library was the immunoSEQ multiplex PCR assay. The source is immuneACCESS, and TCRdb retained only in-frame sequences with V and J called. Part of the clones is not carried over; for the studies checked, unresolved V genes explain less than half of this, and the remainder is unexplained. The sample data list tens of thousands of clones, and about nine tenths of these were observed just once. About 9.8% of the sample comes from the top ten.

Sequences were derived from peripheral blood mononuclear cells (PBMCs), sampled at baseline. The receptors derive from a human donor with classical Hodgkin lymphoma.

This clone showed up just a few times. J is TRBJ1-6 and V is TRBV5-1; 7 positions match TRBD1. CDR3 size: 16 residues. The germline V gene has CDR1 SGHRS and CDR2 YFSETQ. Germline trimming cut 0 bases from V and 6 bases from J; bases unmatched to any gene: 6. CDR3 residues: CASSLGQGMTNSPLHF. CDR3 nucleotides: TGCGCCAGCAGCTTGGGACAGGGAATGACTAATTCACCCCTCCACTTT.

Only a few counts were recorded for this clone. V is TRBV6-1 and J is TRBJ2-1; possible D gene TRBD1, 6 bases. V was pared by 0 bases and J by 2 bases, with 8 bases between. CDR1 and CDR2 (germline): MNHNS, SASEGT. This CDR3 is built from 15 residues. The chain's CDR3 is CASSEARQAYNEQFF. The DNA for the CDR3 is TGTGCCAGCAGTGAAGCTCGACAGGCCTACAATGAGCAGTTCTTC.

The V and J genes are TRBV7-6 and TRBJ2-4, with 7 bases identical to TRBD2. The germline CDR1 and CDR2 sequences are SGHVS and FNYEAQ. V lost 4 bases and J lost 0; bases outside the gene matches: 21. The CDR3 is 21 amino acids. The DNA for the CDR3 is TGTGCCAGCAGCTCCCTTATCGAGAGGCGGGAGTGTGCGAGAGCCAAAAACATTCAGTACTTC. This encodes CASSSLIERRECARAKNIQYF.

The chain joins TRBV9 to TRBJ2-3, with unresolved D. The CDR3 spans 15 residues. Trimming shortened V by 0 bases and J by 1 base, and 9 bases separated the two germline ends. Germline V gene lookup returns CDR1 SGDLS and CDR2 YYNGEE. CDR3 DNA: TGTGCCAGCAGCGTAGATGGGGAACGCACAGATACGCAGTATTTT. The encoded protein is CASSVDGERTDTQYF.

The chain combines TRBV27 with TRBJ2-1; D is unclear. Germline V gene sequence: CDR1 MNHEY, CDR2 SMNVEV (reference sequence). Trimming removed 5 bases from V and 12 bases from J, with 17 bases in between. This CDR3 has 13 amino acids. The CDR3 region has the DNA TGTGCCAGCAGTACGGACCGCCTCGATAGGCAGTTCTTC. Residues: CASSTDRLDRQFF.

The rearrangement joins TRBV9 to TRBJ2-3; TRBD1 matches at 8 bases. Losses at the gene ends were 2 bases for V and 3 bases for J; bases not matched to a gene: 2. Germline-derived CDR1 and CDR2 are SGDLS and YYNGEE. This CDR3 contains 14 residues. CDR3 amino acids: CASSVGQGTDTQYF. In DNA, the CDR3 is TGTGCCAGCAGCGTTGGACAGGGAACAGATACGCAGTATTTT.

This sequence joins TRBV5-1 and TRBJ2-2; 10 bases fit TRBD2. In germline, CDR1 is SGHRS, CDR2 YFSETQ. Losses at the gene ends were 0 bases for V and 5 bases for J; bases not matched to a gene: 10. CDR3 size: 18 residues. CDR3 nucleotide sequence: TGCGCCAGCAGCTTGGTTCCTAGCGGGGGCCGGGGGACCGGGGAGCTGTTTTTT. This gives the protein CASSLVPSGGRGTGELFF.

The chain uses TRBV4-1 and TRBJ2-6; no reliable D call. CDR1 is MGHRA, CDR2 YSYEKL, per germline. V was clipped by 2 bases and J by 2 bases, with 10 bases between them. CDR3 length: 16 amino acids. The CDR3 bases are TGCGCCAGCAGCCAACCAGCACACGCTGGGGCCAACGTCCTGACTTTC. Amino acid sequence: CASSQPAHAGANVLTF.

Details on this clone: In the same sample, other DNA sequences code for this CDR3. V usage is TRBV5-1 and J usage is TRBJ2-7, with 7 nucleotides matching TRBD1. This CDR3 has 13 amino acids. Trimming at V came to 4 bases and at J to 2 bases, leaving 3 bases not matched to a gene. Germline assignment: CDR1 SGHRS and CDR2 YFSETQ. DNA of the CDR3: TGCGCCAGCAGCCGGGACAGAACCTACGAGCAGTACTTC. The encoded protein is CASSRDRTYEQYF.

The chain recombines TRBV19 with TRBJ2-7; D ambiguous. CDR1 is LNHDA, CDR2 SQIVND, per germline (reference sequence). With 5 bases removed from V and 3 bases from J, the gap between germline ends came to 11 bases. This CDR3 comprises 13 residues. CDR3 region: CASSPALGYEQYF. CDR3 nucleotides: TGTGCCAGTAGTCCCGCGTTGGGCTACGAGCAGTACTTC. Full variable domain (rest looked up from reference TRBV19 and TRBJ2-7): DGGITQSPKYLFRKEGQNVTLSCEQNLNHDAMYWYRQDPGQGLRLIYYSQIVNDFQKGDIAEGYSVSREKKESFPLTVTSAQKNPTAFYLCASSPALGYEQYFGPGTRLTVT.

The J gene is TRBJ2-7, the V gene TRBV29-1, with D maybe TRBD2 (6 bases). Germline loops: CDR1 SQVTM, CDR2 ANQGSEA. The CDR3 is 13 residues long. V was trimmed by 7 bases and J by 2 bases, leaving 15 bases between them. Here the CDR3 reads CSASLGGPYEQYF. DNA for the CDR3: TGCAGCGCCTCCCTGGGAGGACCCTACGAGCAGTACTTC.

This chain links TRBV2 with TRBJ2-5, with D uncertain. The CDR3 contains 12 residues. Trimming pared 3 bases from V and 5 bases from J, leaving 7 bases between. Germline CDR1 and CDR2: SNHLY and FYNNEI. The CDR3 sequence: CASSEVQETQYF. DNA for the CDR3: TGTGCCAGCAGTGAGGTTCAGGAGACCCAGTACTTC.

The chain carries TRBV7-2 and TRBJ1-6, with D maybe TRBD1 (6 bases). Germline lookup yields CDR1 SGHTA and CDR2 FQGNSA. The CDR3 is 16 amino acids. V was clipped by 2 bases and J by 5 bases, with 13 bases between them. DNA for the CDR3: TGTGCCAGCAGCTTATCAGGGGCAGCTGATAATTCACCCCTCCACTTT. It specifies CASSLSGAADNSPLHF.